Here is one T cell receptor (beta chain) with its context. A few counts support this clone. What this receptor recognizes is not known. Its ends do not fully match the called genes, so a read error is possible. The High Capacity cDNA Reverse Transcription Kit was used to reverse transcribe all of the isolated RNA, meaning that expressed TCRB transcripts were what got sequenced. Naive, central memory and regulatory T cell samples underwent deep immunoSEQ sequencing, averaging around 3.7 million total reads per sample. After sorted cells were lysed in RLT buffer, RNA was extracted with DNase-treated RNeasy Micro or Mini kits, with the choice depending on cell number. Each cell subset was processed separately to prevent cross-contamination, with patient and healthy donor samples processed together. The immunoSEQ multiplex PCR was used to amplify TCRB sequences from cDNA, generating 87-bp fragments that spanned the CDR3 region. The amplicons were sequenced using the Illumina HiSeq platform. In the authors' own workflow: PCR bias was corrected computationally using synthetic template baselines, and reads within Hamming distance 2 were collapsed, with unmergeable singletons discarded. Reads were aligned to IMGT to assign V, D and J genes, CDR3 length, and insertions or deletions at six rearrangement sites. Clonotype counts were normalized to sorted cell number within each subset before computing true diversity and Gini coefficients with the tcR R package. The overlap coefficient, calculated on TCRB nucleotide sequences, was used to quantify repertoire sharing. This is the immuneACCESS table as TCRdb keeps it, with only in-frame sequences that have V and J called. A part of the clones is gone; compared with another copy, unresolved V genes explain less than half, and the rest is unexplained. V and J calls and clone size are as listed in that table; D and trimming were resolved from the DNA. Here the sample has approximately 150,000 clones; around an eighth occur a single time. The ten most abundant clones make up about 1.3% of the sample.

A single peripheral blood draw of approximately 100 mL on average was collected from each donor into heparinised tubes. A BD FACSAria II and a panel including CD45RO, CCR7, CD25, CD127, CD95 and CD27 were used to sort naive, central memory, regulatory and stem cell-like memory CD4+ T cells. All sorted populations exceeded 95% purity. PBMCs were isolated immediately by Lymphoprep density gradient centrifugation and stained directly without culture. So that batch effects would be minimized, each experiment stained and sorted samples in pairs, pairing one healthy donor with one patient. This sample is part of a study of beta chain features in type 1 diabetes listed by TCRdb under 2018. Regarding the study in general: Mean age, gender distribution, total cell number and subset yield did not differ between patients and healthy donors. In the study, recently diagnosed type 1 diabetes patients and matched healthy donors were compared on the TCRB repertoires of their sorted circulating CD4+ T cell subsets. Whereas all 30 or so donors provided naive and central memory subsets, regulatory and stem cell-like memory subsets were isolated from just 8 patients and about 8 healthy donors. A total of 100 million to 110 million sorted cells were examined across all samples, and a strong correlation was observed between cell number per subset and RNA yield. The paper's findings and limits, for the study overall: At VDJ recombination sites, patients with type 1 diabetes made fewer insertions and deleted more nucleotides, a pattern implying thymic rearrangement abnormalities. Because small numbers of individuals were included in the HLA sub-analyses, any influence of HLA type on TCRB rearrangement was left unresolved. Naive, central memory and regulatory TCRB repertoires appeared to be more similar among patients than among healthy donors. Because cDNA was sequenced instead of genomic DNA, highly expressing activated cells could be over-represented, though the groups showed no difference in activation or CD3 levels. In all four CD4+ subsets, TCRB CDR3 length was moderately but significantly shorter in type 1 diabetes patients. PCR may preferentially amplify shorter templates, but because patient and control samples were amplified and corrected together, any resulting skew would affect both groups equally.

The sample consisted of central memory CD4+ T cells from blood. The sequence was collected from a man younger than 35 with type 1 diabetes.

The base sequence is TGTGCTAGCAGCCCTGAAGGGACAGGGTGGACTGAGCAGTACTTC. Its coded protein is CASSPEGTGWTEQYF. Here the chain combines TRBV7-7 and TRBJ2-7, with 9 bases matching TRBD1. The CDR3 holds 15 amino acids from the cysteine to the phenylalanine. The kept DNA is CDR3 alone, 45 bases in frame from the first base. Per the germline V gene (reference sequence), SSHAT is the CDR1 and FNYEAQ is the CDR2.